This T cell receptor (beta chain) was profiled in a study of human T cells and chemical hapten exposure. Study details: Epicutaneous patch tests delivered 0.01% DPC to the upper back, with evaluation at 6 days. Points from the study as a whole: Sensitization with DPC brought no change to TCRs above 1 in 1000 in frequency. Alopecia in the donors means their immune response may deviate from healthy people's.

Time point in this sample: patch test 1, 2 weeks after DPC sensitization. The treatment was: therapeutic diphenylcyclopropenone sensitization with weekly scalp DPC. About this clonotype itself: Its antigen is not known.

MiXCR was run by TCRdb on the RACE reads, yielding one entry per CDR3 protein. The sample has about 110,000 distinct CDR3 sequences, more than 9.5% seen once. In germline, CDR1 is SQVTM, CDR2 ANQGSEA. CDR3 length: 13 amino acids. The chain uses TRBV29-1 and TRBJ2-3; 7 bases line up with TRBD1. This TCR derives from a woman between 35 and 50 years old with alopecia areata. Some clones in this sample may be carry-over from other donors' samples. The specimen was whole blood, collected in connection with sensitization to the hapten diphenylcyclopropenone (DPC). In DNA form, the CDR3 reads TGCAGTCACCGACAGGGAAGCACAGATACGCAGTATTTT. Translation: CSHRQGSTDTQYF.